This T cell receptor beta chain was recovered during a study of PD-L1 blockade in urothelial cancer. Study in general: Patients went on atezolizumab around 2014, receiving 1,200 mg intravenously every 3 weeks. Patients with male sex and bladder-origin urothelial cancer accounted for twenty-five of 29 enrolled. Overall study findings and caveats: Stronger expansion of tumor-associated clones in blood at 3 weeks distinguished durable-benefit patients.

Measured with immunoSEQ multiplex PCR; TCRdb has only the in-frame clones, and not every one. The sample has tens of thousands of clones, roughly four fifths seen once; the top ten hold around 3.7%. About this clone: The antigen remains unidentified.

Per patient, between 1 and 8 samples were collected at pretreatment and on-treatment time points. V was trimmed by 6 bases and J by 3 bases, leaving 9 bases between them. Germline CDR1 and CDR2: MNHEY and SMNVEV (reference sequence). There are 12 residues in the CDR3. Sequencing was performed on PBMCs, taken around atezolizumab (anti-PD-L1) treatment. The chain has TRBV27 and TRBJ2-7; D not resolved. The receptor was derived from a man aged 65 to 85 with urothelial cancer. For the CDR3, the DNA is TGTGCCAGCAGGCCCAACTTCTACGAGCAGTACTTC. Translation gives CASRPNFYEQYF.